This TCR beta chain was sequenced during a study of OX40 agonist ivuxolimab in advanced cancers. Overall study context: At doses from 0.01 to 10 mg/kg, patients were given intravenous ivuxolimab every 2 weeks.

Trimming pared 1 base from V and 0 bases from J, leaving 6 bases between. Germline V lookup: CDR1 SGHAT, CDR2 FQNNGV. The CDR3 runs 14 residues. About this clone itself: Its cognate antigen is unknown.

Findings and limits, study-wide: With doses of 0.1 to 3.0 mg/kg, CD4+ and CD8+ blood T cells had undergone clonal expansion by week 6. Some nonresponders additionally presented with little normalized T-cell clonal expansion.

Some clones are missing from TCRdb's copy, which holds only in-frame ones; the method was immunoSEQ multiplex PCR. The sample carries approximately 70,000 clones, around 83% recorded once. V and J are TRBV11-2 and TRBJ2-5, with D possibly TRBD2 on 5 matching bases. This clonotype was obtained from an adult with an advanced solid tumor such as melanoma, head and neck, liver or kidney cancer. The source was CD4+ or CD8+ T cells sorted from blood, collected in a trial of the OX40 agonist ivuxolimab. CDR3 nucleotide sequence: TGTGCCAGCAGCTTAGGAGGGTACCAAGAGACCCAGTACTTC. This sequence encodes CASSLGGYQETQYF.